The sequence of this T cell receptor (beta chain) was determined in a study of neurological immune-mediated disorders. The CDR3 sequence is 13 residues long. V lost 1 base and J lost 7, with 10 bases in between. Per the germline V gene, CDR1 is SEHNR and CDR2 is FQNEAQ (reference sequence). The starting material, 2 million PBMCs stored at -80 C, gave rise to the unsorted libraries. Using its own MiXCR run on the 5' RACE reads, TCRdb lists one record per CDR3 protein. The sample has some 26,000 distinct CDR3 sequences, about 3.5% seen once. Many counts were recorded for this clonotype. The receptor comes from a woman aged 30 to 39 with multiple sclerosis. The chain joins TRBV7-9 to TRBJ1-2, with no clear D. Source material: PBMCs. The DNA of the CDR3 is TGTGCCAGCAGCTTAGGGGCTCGGGTTGGCTACACCTTC. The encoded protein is CASSLGARVGYTF.